The following is a T cell receptor (beta chain) sequence with its context. Some clones are missing from TCRdb's copy, which holds only in-frame ones; the method was immunoSEQ multiplex PCR. Seen here are about 140,000 clones, about 80% observed once, and the top ten hold around 1.6%. This CDR3 has 15 amino acids. Germline loops: CDR1 WSHSY, CDR2 SAAADI. The V end was cut by 3 bases, the J end by 5 bases, with 16 bases between. The source of the sample is a study of blood T cell repertoires in COVID-19. Sample: peripheral blood. This clonotype was sampled from a human donor in a cohort sampled during active COVID-19. This chain links TRBV10-2 with TRBJ1-1, with D perhaps matching TRBD1 (6 bases). The CDR3 loop reads CASSDPGAEHTEAFF. The CDR3 coding sequence is TGCGCCAGCAGTGACCCAGGGGCAGAACATACTGAAGCTTTCTTT.